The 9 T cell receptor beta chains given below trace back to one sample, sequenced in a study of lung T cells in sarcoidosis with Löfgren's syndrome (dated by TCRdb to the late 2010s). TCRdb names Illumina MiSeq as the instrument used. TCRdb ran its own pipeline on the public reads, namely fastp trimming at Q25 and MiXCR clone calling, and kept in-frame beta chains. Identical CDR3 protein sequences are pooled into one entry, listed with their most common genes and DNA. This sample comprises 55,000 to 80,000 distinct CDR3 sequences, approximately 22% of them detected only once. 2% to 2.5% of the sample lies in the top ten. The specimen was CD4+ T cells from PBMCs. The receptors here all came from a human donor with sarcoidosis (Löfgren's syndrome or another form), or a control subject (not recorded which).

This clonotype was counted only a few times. The CDR3: CASSLGGTGGNEQFF. The CDR3 DNA reads TGTGCCAGCAGCCTTGGGGGGACAGGCGGGAATGAGCAGTTCTTC. The rearrangement uses TRBV11-3 and TRBJ2-1; TRBD1 matches at 8 bases. The germline V gene has CDR1 SGHNT and CDR2 YENEEA. V was pared by 5 bases and J by 7 bases, with 10 bases of the junction left unmatched. The CDR3 spans 15 residues.

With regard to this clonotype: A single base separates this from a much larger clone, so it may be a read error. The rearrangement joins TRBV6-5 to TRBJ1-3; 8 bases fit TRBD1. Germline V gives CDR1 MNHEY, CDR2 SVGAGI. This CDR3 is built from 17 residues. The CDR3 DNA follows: TGTGCCAACAGTTACTCCGGGACAGGATTCTCTGGAAACACCATATATTTT. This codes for CANSYSGTGFSGNTIYF.

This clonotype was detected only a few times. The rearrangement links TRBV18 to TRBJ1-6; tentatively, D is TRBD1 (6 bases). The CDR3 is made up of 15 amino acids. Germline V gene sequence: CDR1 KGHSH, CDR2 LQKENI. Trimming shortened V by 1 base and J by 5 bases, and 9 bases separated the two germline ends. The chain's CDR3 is CASSPHAGDNSPLHF. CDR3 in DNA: TGTGCCAGCTCACCACATGCAGGGGATAATTCACCCCTCCACTTT. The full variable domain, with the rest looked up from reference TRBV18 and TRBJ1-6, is NAGVMQNPRHLVRRRGQEARLRCSPMKGHSHVYWYRQLPEEGLKFMVYLQKENIIDESGMPKERFSAEFPKEGPSILRIQQVVRGDSAAYFCASSPHAGDNSPLHFGNGTRLTVT.

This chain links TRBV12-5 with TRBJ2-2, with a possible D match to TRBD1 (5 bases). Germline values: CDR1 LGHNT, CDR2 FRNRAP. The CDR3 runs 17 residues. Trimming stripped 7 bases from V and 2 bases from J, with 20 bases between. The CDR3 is CASVQWPGQPNTGELFF. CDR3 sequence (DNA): TGTGCTAGTGTCCAATGGCCCGGACAACCTAACACCGGGGAGCTGTTTTTT.

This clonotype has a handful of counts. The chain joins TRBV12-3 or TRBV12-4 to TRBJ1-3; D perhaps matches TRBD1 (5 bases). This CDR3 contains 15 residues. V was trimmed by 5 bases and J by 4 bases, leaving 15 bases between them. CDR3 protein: CASSTDRDLGNTIYF. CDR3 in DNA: TGTGCCAGCAGTACGGACCGGGACCTAGGAAACACCATATATTTT.

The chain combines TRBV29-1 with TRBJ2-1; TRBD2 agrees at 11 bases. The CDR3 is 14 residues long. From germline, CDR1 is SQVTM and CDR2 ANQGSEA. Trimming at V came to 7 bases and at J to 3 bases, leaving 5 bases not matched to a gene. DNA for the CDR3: TGCAGCGGCGATGGGACTAGCGGCTACAATGAGCAGTTCTTC. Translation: CSGDGTSGYNEQFF.

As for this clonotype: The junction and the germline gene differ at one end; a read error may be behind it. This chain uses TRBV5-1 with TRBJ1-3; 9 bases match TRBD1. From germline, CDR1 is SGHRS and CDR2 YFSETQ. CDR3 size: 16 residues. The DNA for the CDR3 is TGCACCAGCACCCGGACAGGGGCGAGCTCTGGAAACACCATATATTTT. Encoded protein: CTSTRTGASSGNTIYF.

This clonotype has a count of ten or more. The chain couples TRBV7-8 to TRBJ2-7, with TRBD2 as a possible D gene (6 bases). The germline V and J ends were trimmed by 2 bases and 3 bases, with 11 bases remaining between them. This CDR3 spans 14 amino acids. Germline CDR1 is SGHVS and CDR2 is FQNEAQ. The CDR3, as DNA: TGTGCCAGCAGCTTAACCGGAGGGTACTACGAGCAGTACTTC. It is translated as CASSLTGGYYEQYF.

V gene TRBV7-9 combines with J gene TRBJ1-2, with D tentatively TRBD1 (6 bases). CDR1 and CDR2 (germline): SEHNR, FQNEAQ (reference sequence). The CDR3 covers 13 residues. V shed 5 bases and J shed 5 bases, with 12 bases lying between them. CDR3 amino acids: CASSPGTHYGYTF. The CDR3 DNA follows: TGTGCCAGCAGCCCCGGGACACATTATGGCTACACCTTC.